This T cell receptor beta chain was sequenced in a study of T cell changes during pregnancy in multiple sclerosis. Sequencing used immunoSEQ multiplex PCR; TCRdb keeps in-frame clones, though not all of them. The table includes roughly 48,000 clones, roughly 88% detected once. Losses at the gene ends were 4 bases for V and 4 bases for J; bases not matched to a gene: 8. Germline CDR1 and CDR2: SGDLS and YYNGEE. CDR3 length: 16 residues. The V call is TRBV9, the J call TRBJ2-7; 13 positions match TRBD2. The clonotype originates from a female donor with multiple sclerosis, enrolled in a pregnancy study. Sequencing used CD4+ T cells from peripheral blood mononuclear cells, obtained in the second trimester of pregnancy. The CDR3 region is CASSPWTSGGGYEQYF. CDR3 in DNA: TGTGCCAGCAGCCCGTGGACTAGCGGGGGCGGGTACGAGCAGTACTTC.